This T cell receptor (beta chain) was identified during a study of T cell repertoires in cytomegalovirus infection. Overall study context: CMV epitopes in the study were HLA-C-restricted (recently identified) and HLA-B-restricted (well studied).

This clonotype appeared a single time. Its antigen is currently unknown. The CDR3 loop spans 18 amino acids. The junction had 13 bases not matched to a gene; V was cut back by 1 base and J by 6 bases. Germline values: CDR1 SGHAT, CDR2 FQNNGV. Each CDR3 protein is one row after TCRdb ran MiXCR on the reads. The sample has approximately 1,000,000 distinct CDR3 sequences, less than 40% seen once. The chain combines TRBV11-2 with TRBJ2-3, with 10 bases fitting TRBD2. The receptor was derived from a human donor in good health (CMV status not recorded). Some clones in this sample may be carry-over from other donors' samples. Sequenced material: cultured CD8+ T cells from PBMCs, taken from culture after CMV antigen stimulation. The CDR3 sequence: CASSLGRGLAPNPDTQYF. Here the CDR3 DNA reads TGTGCCAGCAGCTTAGGAAGGGGACTAGCGCCTAACCCCGATACGCAGTATTTT.